The 4 T cell receptor beta chains below all came from one sample that was sequenced in a study of blood T cell repertoires in COVID-19. Profiling relied on immunoSEQ multiplex PCR, and the TCRdb table lists in-frame clones only, not all of them. This sample has some 340,000 clones, with about 83% found just once. The sequencing input was peripheral blood. The receptors were gathered from a man in his thirties or forties with active or convalescent COVID-19.

The rearrangement links TRBV6-4 to TRBJ1-2; D remains unclear. In germline, CDR1 is MRHNA, CDR2 SNTAGT. V was shortened by 0 bases and J by 4 bases, with 15 bases between the two germline ends. The CDR3 sequence is 16 residues long. In DNA form, the CDR3 reads TGTGCCAGCAGTGACTCGAGGAGAAGGTATTGCTATGGCTACACCTTC. Encoded protein: CASSDSRRRYCYGYTF.

The chain employs TRBV4-2 and TRBJ2-7, with 11 bases aligning to TRBD2. Germline-derived CDR1 and CDR2 are LGHNA and YNFKEQ. V gave up 3 bases and J gave up 0 bases; unmatched junction bases: 7. This CDR3 spans 17 amino acids. The CDR3 sequence: CASSHSSGGQNSYEQYF. CDR3 nucleotide sequence: TGTGCCAGCAGCCACTCTAGCGGGGGGCAAAACTCCTACGAGCAGTACTTC.

This chain uses TRBV29-1 with TRBJ1-2; D possibly corresponds to TRBD1 (5 bases). The ends were cut back, 7 bases at V and 2 bases at J, with 14 bases in the middle. This CDR3 is built from 13 residues. The V gene's germline CDR1 is SQVTM and CDR2 ANQGSEA. CDR3 sequence: CSAGEGTNYGYTF. The CDR3 nucleotides read TGCAGCGCGGGGGAGGGGACCAACTATGGCTACACCTTC.

The V gene is TRBV5-4, the J gene TRBJ2-2, with TRBD2 matching 8 bases. CDR3 length equals 17 residues. The V segment lost 7 bases and the J segment 1 base; nucleotides outside the gene matches: 12. Germline V gives CDR1 SGHNT, CDR2 YYREEE (reference sequence). CDR3 bases: TGTGCCAGCTCCTCAAGGGCGGGGGGCCTGAACACCGGGGAGCTGTTTTTT. This codes for CASSSRAGGLNTGELFF.